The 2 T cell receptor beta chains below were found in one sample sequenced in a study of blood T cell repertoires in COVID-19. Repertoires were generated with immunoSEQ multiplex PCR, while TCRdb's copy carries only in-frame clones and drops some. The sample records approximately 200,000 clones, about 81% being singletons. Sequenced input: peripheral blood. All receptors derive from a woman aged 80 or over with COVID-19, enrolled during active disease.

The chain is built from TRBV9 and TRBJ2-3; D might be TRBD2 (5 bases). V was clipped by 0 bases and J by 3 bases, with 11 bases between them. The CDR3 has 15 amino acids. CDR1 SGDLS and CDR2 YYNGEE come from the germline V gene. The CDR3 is CASSVAFSGTDTQYF. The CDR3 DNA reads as TGTGCCAGCAGCGTAGCGTTCTCGGGGACAGATACGCAGTATTTT.

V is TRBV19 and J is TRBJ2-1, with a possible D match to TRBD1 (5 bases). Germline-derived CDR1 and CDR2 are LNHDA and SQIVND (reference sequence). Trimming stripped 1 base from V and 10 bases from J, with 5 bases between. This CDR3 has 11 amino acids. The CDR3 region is CASSIAGEQFF. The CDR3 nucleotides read TGTGCCAGTAGTATAGCAGGGGAGCAGTTCTTC.